The TCR beta chain described here comes from a study of T cell changes during pregnancy in multiple sclerosis. V gave up 4 bases and J gave up 0 bases, with 11 bases separating them. The CDR3 is 14 amino acids. CDR1 is SGHRS and CDR2 is YFSETQ in the germline V gene. This table comes from immunoSEQ multiplex PCR, and its TCRdb copy is limited to in-frame clones, with some not included. The sample shows fewer than 80,000 clones, almost 95% of them seen only once. The gene calls are TRBV5-1 and TRBJ2-7; D unclear. The sequenced sample was peripheral blood, obtained in the third trimester of pregnancy. The TCR originated in a female donor in good health, enrolled as a control in a pregnancy study. In DNA, the CDR3 is TGCGCCAGCAGCGTTGAAACGGTCTCCTACGAGCAGTACTTC. This encodes CASSVETVSYEQYF.